This T cell receptor beta chain originates from a study of blood T cell repertoires in COVID-19 (dated by TCRdb to the early 2020s). About the study as a whole: The collaborator samples originated in the United States, Italy and Spain and spanned the acute and convalescent phases of COVID-19. The prospective study material was composed of cDNA or gDNA derived from T cells, B-cell-depleted T cells, or PBMCs. Deeply sampled blood TCRbeta repertoires from subjects exposed to, actively infected with, or recovered from COVID-19 were included in the dataset. The repertoires were released in a freely available public database meant as a resource for research on the immune response to SARS-CoV-2. Samples were obtained from the ongoing ImmuneRACE study (first 160 participants) and from over 1,000 subjects provided by 6 global collaborators. Sample metadata almost always included a de-identified subject ID, COVID-19 status, age in years and sex. Where available, HLA class I and class II types were obtained from metadata supplied by the sample provider rather than from assay-based typing. The paper as a whole reports these results and caveats: The amount of clinical and demographic metadata varied by source and participant and was provided uncurated.

Participants in the prospective study were aged roughly 18 to 100 years, lived in some 24 United States geographic areas, and enrolled through a virtual design. To assign participants to cohorts, the prospective study relied on clinical history that participants themselves reported in a screening survey and a study questionnaire. Recovered participants in ImmuneRACE Cohort 3 were defined by two consecutive negative NP/OP PCR tests, clearance by a healthcare professional, or resolution of symptoms. In the prospective study, mobile phlebotomists collected whole blood, serum and a nasopharyngeal or oropharyngeal swab from each participant. Over a roughly two-month period, participants in the prospective study had the option of providing additional blood draws and questionnaires. Prospective study blood samples were shipped either frozen or at room temperature before DNA extraction. From the cysteine through the phenylalanine, the CDR3 covers 16 amino acids. Of the read, only the CDR3 DNA is kept; its 48 bases are in frame from base 1. The germline V gene (reference sequence) supplies CDR1 LNHDA and CDR2 SQIVND. V is cut by 5 bases and J by 2 bases, and the space between the germline ends is 18 bases.

A note on this clone: No antigen is known for it. No clone much larger than this one lies a single base away; base qualities are absent.

TCRbeta CDR3 regions were amplified from genomic DNA by means of the immunoSEQ Assay, a bias-controlled multiplex PCR. Regarding the original processing steps: Nucleated cell counts per sample were estimated from amplification of reference gene primers within the assay. To quantify the absolute abundance of each unique TCRbeta CDR3 rearrangement, sequence reads were collapsed and filtered. Productive Simpson clonality was computed per sample as the square root of Simpson's diversity index over productive rearrangements. In its TCRdb copy, this immuneACCESS table keeps in-frame sequences only and misses some clones. Where compared with another copy, unresolved V genes explain less than half of these, and the others have no known cause. D and trimming come from the DNA, and the V and J calls and clone size come from that table. The sample table contains roughly 380,000 clones; only one count was recorded for about 90% of them. 3% of the sample lies in the top ten.

The TCR sequence derives from a woman in her 30s who had recovered from COVID-19. The V gene is TRBV19 and the J gene is TRBJ1-2; a tentative D match to TRBD1 spans 6 bases. Sequenced input: PBMCs or T cells enriched from blood (not recorded which). The CDR3 protein is CASSPFQAGANYGYTF. At the DNA level, the sequence is TGTGCCAGTAGTCCATTCCAGGCGGGGGCCAACTATGGCTACACCTTC.